The subject of this entry is one T cell receptor (beta chain). Its cognate antigen is unknown. The assay was immunoSEQ multiplex PCR, and TCRdb's table has in-frame clones only and misses some. The profile shows 85,000 to 100,000 clones, about 80% of them singletons. Single viable CD3+CD4+CD8-CD45RO+ cells were sorted as the memory CD4+ T cells. Positive selection with CD4 microbeads enriched total CD4+ T cells. The J segment lost 2 bases and the V segment lost 5 bases, leaving 8 bases of the junction unmatched. CDR3 length: 16 amino acids. Germline values: CDR1 LGHNA, CDR2 YNFKEQ. These data originate in a study of memory CD4+ T cells and cytomegalovirus serostatus. Study-wide results and caveats: Suggested: most of the CMV-linked TCR signature lies in CD4+ memory cells. A US-trained random forest predicted CMV serostatus with median AUC around 0.91.

The J gene is TRBJ1-3, the V gene TRBV4-2, with 8 bases matching TRBD1. Sequencing was done on a sample of memory CD4+ T cells from blood. The source is an adult in good health and CMV-seropositive. The chain's CDR3 is CASSTEPQGAGNTIYF. DNA for the CDR3: TGTGCCAGCAGCACCGAACCACAGGGGGCTGGAAACACCATATATTTT.